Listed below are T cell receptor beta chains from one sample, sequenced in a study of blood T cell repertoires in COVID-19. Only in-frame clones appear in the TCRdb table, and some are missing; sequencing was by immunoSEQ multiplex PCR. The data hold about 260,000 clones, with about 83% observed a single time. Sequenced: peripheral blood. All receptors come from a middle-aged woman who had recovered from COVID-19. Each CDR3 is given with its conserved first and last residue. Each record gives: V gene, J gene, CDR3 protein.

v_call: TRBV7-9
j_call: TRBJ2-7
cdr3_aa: CASSQGQDPGYEQYF

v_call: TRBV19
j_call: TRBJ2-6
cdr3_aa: CASTLSGANVLTF

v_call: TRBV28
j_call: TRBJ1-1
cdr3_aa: CASTLDRGRNTEAFF

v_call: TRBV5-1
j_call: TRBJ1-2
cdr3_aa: CASSITTGSYGYTF

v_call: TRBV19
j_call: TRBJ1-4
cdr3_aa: CASSMRGRSEKLFF

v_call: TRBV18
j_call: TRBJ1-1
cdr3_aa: CASSLTQQGRGTEAFF

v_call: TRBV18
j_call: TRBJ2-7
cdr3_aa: CASSPGTGALYEQYF

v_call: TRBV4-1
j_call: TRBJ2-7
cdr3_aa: CASSQPSTLVEQYF

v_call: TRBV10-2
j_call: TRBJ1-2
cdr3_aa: CASRRDRDGGYGYTF

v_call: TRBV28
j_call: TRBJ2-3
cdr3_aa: CASSFRGRGQKADTQYF

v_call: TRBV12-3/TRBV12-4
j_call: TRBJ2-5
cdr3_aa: CASSAPPGLEKYF

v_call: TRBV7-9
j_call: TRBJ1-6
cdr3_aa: CASSGRLSSPLHF

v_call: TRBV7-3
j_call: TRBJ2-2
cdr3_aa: CASSLTGGAGLGTGELFF

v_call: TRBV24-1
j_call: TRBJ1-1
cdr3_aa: CATSDLPGKAFF

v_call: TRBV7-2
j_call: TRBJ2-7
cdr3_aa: CASSLNGPHSYEQYF

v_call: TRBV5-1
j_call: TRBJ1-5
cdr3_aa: CASSFGDSNQPQHF

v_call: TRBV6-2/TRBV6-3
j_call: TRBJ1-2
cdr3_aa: CASSYLGADYGYTF

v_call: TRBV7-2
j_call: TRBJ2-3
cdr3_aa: CASSRGGQKLDTQYF

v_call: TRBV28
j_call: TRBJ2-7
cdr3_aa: CASSPGGGQVQYF

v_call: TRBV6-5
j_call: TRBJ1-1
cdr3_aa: CASTGFGGSTEAFF

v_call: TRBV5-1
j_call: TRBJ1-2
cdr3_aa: CASSPFAGQGNYGYTF

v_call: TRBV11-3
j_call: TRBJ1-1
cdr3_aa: CASSQGRNTEAFF

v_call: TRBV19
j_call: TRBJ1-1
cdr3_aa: CASSSLDRPTEAFF

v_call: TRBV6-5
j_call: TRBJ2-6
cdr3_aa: CASIYRDPGANVLTF

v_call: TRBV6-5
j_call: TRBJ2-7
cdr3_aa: CATQDRGSHEQYF

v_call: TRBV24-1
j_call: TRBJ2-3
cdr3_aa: CATSDLSGDTQYF

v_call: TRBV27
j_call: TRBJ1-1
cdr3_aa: CATARGGKNTEAFF

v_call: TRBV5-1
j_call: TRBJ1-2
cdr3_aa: CASSPTGGAGYGYTF

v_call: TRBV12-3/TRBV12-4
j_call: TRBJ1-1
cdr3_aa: CASSPDSNTEAFF

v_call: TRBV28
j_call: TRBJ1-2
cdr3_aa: CAGSRDRELPGYTF

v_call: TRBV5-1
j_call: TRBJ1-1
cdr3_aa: CASTRDIDTEAFF

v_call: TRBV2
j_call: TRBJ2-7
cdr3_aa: CASSYSYEQYF

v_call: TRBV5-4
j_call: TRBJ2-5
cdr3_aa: CASSLGPGGTQYF

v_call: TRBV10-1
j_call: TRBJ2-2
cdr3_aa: CASSKTSGDGELFF

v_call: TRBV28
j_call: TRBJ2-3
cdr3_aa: CASSFTSGGSGTQYF

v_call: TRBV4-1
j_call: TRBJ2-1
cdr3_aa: CASSRRQADDEQFF

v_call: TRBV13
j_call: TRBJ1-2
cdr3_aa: CASSLDRGGGYTF

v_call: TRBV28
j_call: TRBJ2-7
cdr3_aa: CASSWSGGSSYEQYF

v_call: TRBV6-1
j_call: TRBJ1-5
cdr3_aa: CASSEGEGGQPQHF

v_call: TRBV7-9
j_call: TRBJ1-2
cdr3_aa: CASSFSQGAGGYTF

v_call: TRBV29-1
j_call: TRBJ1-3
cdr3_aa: CSVEATGPGNTIYF

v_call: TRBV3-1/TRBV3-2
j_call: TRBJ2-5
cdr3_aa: CASSQAGGGDQETQYF

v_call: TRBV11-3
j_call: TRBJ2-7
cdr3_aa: CASSLEVGGEQYF

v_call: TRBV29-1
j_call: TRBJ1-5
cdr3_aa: CSVAGGLGRPQHF

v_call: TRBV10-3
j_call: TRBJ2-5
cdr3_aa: CAISEAGTQYF

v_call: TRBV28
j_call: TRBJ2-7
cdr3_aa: CASSSGQVLEQYF

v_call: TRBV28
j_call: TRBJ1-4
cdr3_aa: CASWGSPSLNEKLFF

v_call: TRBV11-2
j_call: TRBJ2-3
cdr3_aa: CASSPNTGTGVGDTQYF

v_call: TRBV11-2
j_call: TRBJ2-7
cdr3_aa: CASSPQTGYHEQYF

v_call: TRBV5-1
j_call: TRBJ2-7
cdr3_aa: CASSRRTGENSEQYF

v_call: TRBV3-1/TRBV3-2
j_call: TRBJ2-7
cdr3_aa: CASSQDGLSSYEQYF

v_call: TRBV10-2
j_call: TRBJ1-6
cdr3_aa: CASKEDSRNSPLHF

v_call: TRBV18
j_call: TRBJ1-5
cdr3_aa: CASSDDRVIQPQHF

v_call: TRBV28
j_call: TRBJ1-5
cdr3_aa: CASVPGFLGNQPQHF

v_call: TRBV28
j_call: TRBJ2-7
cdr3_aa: CASSGQGEYEQYF